This T cell receptor beta chain was documented in a study of blood T cells in healthy people across ages. In the study overall: There was about one barcoded beta molecule captured by template switching per two T cells.

Broader study findings: Donor CMV status was unknown, possibly confounding expanded clonotype changes.

With a J-beta primer mix and a sample-barcoded 5' primer, a second PCR ran about 7 to 12 cycles. Each CDR3 protein is one row after TCRdb ran MiXCR on the 5' RACE reads. This table has 750,000 to 950,000 distinct CDR3 sequences, around 25% appearing once. At least 5 micrograms of total RNA were extracted per sample. Turning to this clonotype: The antigen remains unidentified.

In addition, the sample was reused for a study of T cells of mothers and their children. As that report states: Related mother-child pairs showed slightly higher but non-significant overlap than unrelated pairs.

Sequenced material: blood. The receptor was derived from a boy aged 10-17 years in good health.

The DNA for the CDR3 is TGCGCCAGCAGCTCACAGGGACCGGGCTATGGCTACACCTTC. As protein: CASSSQGPGYGYTF. The chain carries TRBV5-1 and TRBJ1-2; the D gene is possibly TRBD1 (6 bases). V was trimmed by 3 bases and J by 4 bases, leaving 13 bases between them. The CDR3 runs to 14 residues. Germline values: CDR1 SGHRS, CDR2 YFSETQ.